Listed below are T cell receptor beta chains from one sample, sequenced in a study of PD-1 blockade in classical Hodgkin lymphoma. The protocol was immunoSEQ multiplex PCR, while the TCRdb copy is restricted to in-frame clones and leaves out a portion. In the table there are approximately 19,000 clones, 77% of which are singletons. This specimen consisted of peripheral blood mononuclear cells (PBMCs), obtained before the second cycle of nivolumab. The receptors were sampled from a human donor with classical Hodgkin lymphoma. Both conserved end residues are part of each CDR3. Each record gives: D gene, clone size, J gene, V gene, CDR3 protein, CDR3 DNA. D genes are given only for firm matches. Expanded clones are given a class, and other clones once, few, many or no size at all.

>TRBD1|-|TRBJ2-5|TRBV5-1
CASSSPDRGVETQYF
TGCGCCAGCAGCTCTCCCGACAGGGGAGTAGAGACCCAGTACTTC
>-|-|TRBJ2-3|TRBV19
CASSIGSPVVDTQYF
TGTGCCAGTAGTATAGGGTCGCCAGTGGTGGATACGCAGTATTTT
>TRBD1|-|TRBJ1-1|TRBV19
CASRPQTGMRTEAFF
TGTGCCAGTAGGCCACAGACAGGGATGAGGACTGAAGCTTTCTTT
>-|-|TRBJ1-3|TRBV30
CAWSKGWTIYF
TGTGCCTGGAGTAAGGGTTGGACCATATATTTT
>-|few|TRBJ2-3|TRBV7-6
CASSSRGERTQYF
TGTGCCAGCAGTTCACGAGGGGAAAGGACGCAGTATTTT
>TRBD1|-|TRBJ2-7|TRBV6-5
CAVTGQGYEQYF
TGTGCCGTAACGGGACAGGGATACGAGCAGTACTTC
>-|few|TRBJ1-1|TRBV5-1
CASLPGGGNTEAFF
TGCGCCAGCCTTCCGGGGGGTGGGAACACTGAAGCTTTCTTT
>-|once|TRBJ2-1|TRBV7-2
CASSFIHQASYNEQFF
TGTGCCAGCAGCTTTATCCACCAAGCCTCCTACAATGAGCAGTTCTTC
>-|-|TRBJ1-2|TRBV14
CASSLRSQAYGYGYTF
TGTGCCAGCAGCCTACGGTCGCAGGCCTATGGCTATGGCTACACCTTC
>TRBD2|-|TRBJ2-2|TRBV9
CASSNTGTRGTGELFF
TGTGCCAGCAGCAATACCGGGACTAGGGGTACCGGGGAGCTGTTTTTT
>-|-|TRBJ2-3|TRBV5-5
CASSLGGDTQYF
TGTGCCAGCAGCTTGGGGGGAGATACGCAGTATTTT
>-|-|TRBJ1-3|TRBV5-4
CASSSPAGGGNTIYF
TGTGCCAGCAGCTCCCCCGCTGGGGGAGGAAACACCATATATTTT
>-|-|TRBJ2-5|TRBV11-3
CASSLGGNQETQYF
TGTGCCAGCAGCTTAGGAGGCAACCAAGAGACCCAGTACTTC
>-|-|TRBJ2-3|TRBV11-3
CASSPIGATHTDTQYF
TGTGCCAGCAGCCCCATCGGGGCGACTCACACAGATACGCAGTATTTT
>TRBD1|-|TRBJ2-7|TRBV4-2
CASSVQPGQGLGEQYF
TGTGCCAGCAGCGTTCAACCGGGACAGGGCTTGGGCGAGCAGTACTTC
>-|once|TRBJ2-5|TRBV18
CASSPLGDQETQYF
TGTGCCAGCTCACCGCTGGGAGACCAAGAGACCCAGTACTTC
>TRBD2|-|TRBJ2-3|TRBV19
CASSGLGSGNADTQYF
TGTGCCAGTAGTGGCTTGGGTAGCGGGAATGCAGATACGCAGTATTTT
>TRBD2|-|TRBJ2-7|TRBV2
CASSEGGLAGVGEQYF
TGTGCCAGCAGTGAAGGGGGACTAGCGGGAGTAGGGGAGCAGTACTTC
>-|-|TRBJ1-1|TRBV6-4
CASRDSMNTEAFF
TGTGCCAGCAGGGACTCTATGAACACTGAAGCTTTCTTT
>TRBD1|few|TRBJ1-3|TRBV29-1
CSVTGDGAGNTIYF
TGCAGCGTTACAGGGGACGGAGCTGGAAACACCATATATTTT
>-|-|TRBJ2-2|TRBV6-6
CASSSGYAGELFF
TGTGCCAGCAGTTCAGGGTATGCCGGGGAGCTGTTTTTT
>TRBD1|-|TRBJ2-7|TRBV15
CATSRKQGDYEQYF
TGTGCCACCAGCAGAAAACAGGGGGACTACGAGCAGTACTTC
>TRBD1|few|TRBJ1-6|TRBV2
CASRDRESSYNSPLHF
TGTGCCAGCAGGGACAGGGAGAGCTCCTATAATTCACCCCTCCACTTT
>-|-|TRBJ2-2|TRBV6-5
CASSYEGGTGELFF
TGTGCCAGCAGTTATGAGGGCGGCACCGGGGAGCTGTTTTTT
>-|-|TRBJ2-3|TRBV4-3
CASSQALGRAQYF
TGCGCCAGCAGCCAGGCCTTGGGTCGCGCGCAGTATTTT
>-|-|TRBJ2-7|TRBV7-6
CASSFLQSSYEQYF
TGTGCCAGCAGCTTCTTACAGAGCTCCTACGAGCAGTACTTC
>-|-|TRBJ2-7|TRBV7-2
CASSLSDVYEQYF
TGTGCCAGCAGCTTATCGGATGTCTACGAGCAGTACTTC
>-|-|TRBJ2-2|TRBV11-3
CASSRDSGTGELFF
TGTGCCAGCAGCCGGGACTCTGGCACCGGGGAGCTGTTTTTT
>TRBD1|few|TRBJ1-2|TRBV19
CASGDRYYGYTF
TGTGCCAGTGGGGACAGATACTATGGCTACACCTTC
>-|-|TRBJ2-1|TRBV18
CASSPATLNEQFF
TGTGCCAGCTCACCGGCGACTCTCAATGAGCAGTTCTTC
>TRBD1|once|TRBJ1-5|TRBV19
CASSDRGRVNQPQHF
TGTGCCAGTAGTGACAGGGGGCGGGTCAATCAGCCCCAGCATTTT
>TRBD1|few|TRBJ2-7|TRBV6-6
CASSPQTGGRYEQYF
TGTGCCAGCAGTCCCCAGACAGGGGGCAGATACGAGCAGTACTTC
>-|-|TRBJ1-2|TRBV11-2
CASNQGSDYGYTF
TGTGCCAGCAATCAGGGTTCCGACTATGGCTACACCTTC
>-|-|TRBJ1-6|TRBV4-1
CASSPIQNSPLHF
TGCGCCAGCAGCCCAATACAGAATTCACCCCTCCACTTT
>-|-|TRBJ2-7|TRBV30
CAWSPRPSQEQYF
TGTGCCTGGAGTCCTCGGCCCTCTCAAGAGCAGTACTTC
>-|-|TRBJ1-2|TRBV2
CASGLVDGYTF
TGTGCCAGCGGGTTGGTGGATGGCTACACCTTC
>-|-|TRBJ1-1|TRBV5-1
CASSLGTGGTEAFF
TGCGCCAGCAGCTTGGGTACGGGGGGAACTGAAGCTTTCTTT
>-|once|TRBJ2-3|TRBV6-5
CASKVRRGGADTQYF
TGTGCCAGCAAAGTAAGGAGGGGCGGCGCAGATACGCAGTATTTT
>-|-|TRBJ2-7|TRBV6-5
CASSYSKGNYEQYF
TGTGCCAGCAGTTACTCGAAGGGAAACTACGAGCAGTACTTC
>-|-|TRBJ1-1|TRBV11-2
CASSPQRNTEAFF
TGCGCCAGCAGCCCTCAGCGGAACACTGAAGCTTTCTTT
>-|-|TRBJ2-2|TRBV5-1
CASSLAVETGELFF
TGCGCCAGCAGCTTGGCGGTGGAGACCGGGGAGCTGTTTTTT
>TRBD1|-|TRBJ1-3|TRBV6-5
CASSYSRGLGNTIYF
TGTGCCAGCAGCTACTCGAGGGGGCTTGGAAACACCATATATTTT
>TRBD1|-|TRBJ1-2|TRBV4-1
CASSRVQGRGNYGYTF
TGCGCCAGCAGCCGAGTACAGGGGCGAGGTAACTATGGCTACACCTTC
>TRBD2|-|TRBJ2-3|TRBV7-9
CASSLPGLRLDTQYF
TGTGCCAGCAGCCTCCCGGGACTAAGGTTAGATACGCAGTATTTT
>-|-|TRBJ2-7|TRBV4-1
CASSHVHGDEQYF
TGCGCCAGCAGCCATGTTCACGGGGACGAGCAGTACTTC
>-|once|TRBJ1-2|TRBV18
CASSPGTGGQANYGYTF
TGTGCCAGCTCACCAGGAACAGGTGGTCAGGCGAACTATGGCTACACCTTC
>TRBD2|-|TRBJ2-7|TRBV27
CASQLLRAGGHEQYF
TGTGCCAGCCAACTATTACGAGCGGGAGGGCACGAGCAGTACTTC
>-|once|TRBJ2-1|TRBV2
CASSAGQKQFF
TGTGCCAGCAGCGCTGGGCAGAAGCAGTTCTTC
>-|-|TRBJ2-2|TRBV9
CASSVSPVTPYGELFF
TGTGCCAGCAGCGTCAGTCCCGTGACTCCTTACGGGGAGCTGTTTTTT
>-|-|TRBJ2-2|TRBV18
CASSLGRQTGELFF
TGTGCCAGCTCACTAGGCCGACAGACCGGGGAGCTGTTTTTT
>-|-|TRBJ2-7|TRBV4-3
CASSQEVRSEQYF
TGCGCCAGCAGCCAAGAGGTCCGTTCCGAGCAGTACTTC
>-|few|TRBJ2-7|TRBV6-6
CASSTVGWVQYF
TGTGCCAGCAGCACCGTGGGTTGGGTGCAGTACTTC
>-|-|TRBJ2-1|TRBV29-1
CSVEVVGSVYNEQFF
TGCAGCGTTGAAGTTGTAGGTAGCGTCTACAATGAGCAGTTCTTC
>-|-|TRBJ2-1|TRBV4-2
CASSQDRGSEQFF
TGTGCCAGCAGCCAAGATCGTGGGTCTGAGCAGTTCTTC
>TRBD1|once|TRBJ2-1|TRBV7-9
CASSPGTATYNEQFF
TGTGCCAGCAGCCCCGGGACAGCTACCTACAATGAGCAGTTCTTC
>-|-|TRBJ2-5|TRBV30
CAGVQGAQETQYF
TGTGCCGGCGTACAGGGAGCGCAAGAGACCCAGTACTTC
>-|-|TRBJ2-7|TRBV7-6
CASSLGDEQYF
TGTGCCAGCAGCTTAGGTGACGAGCAGTACTTC